The 24 T cell receptor beta chains below all came from one sample that was sequenced in a study of T cells in Graves' hyperthyroidism and ophthalmopathy. Amplification of TCR beta CDR3 regions was performed using RNA transcripts as template. With the HTBI primer set, the TCR CDR3 went through a first round of RT-PCR. MiXCR, run by TCRdb on the multiplex PCR reads, gives a single entry per CDR3 protein. The sample consists of about 380,000 distinct CDR3 sequences, 14% of them appearing once. Input material: blood. These TCRs come from a woman younger than 45 with Graves' ophthalmopathy.

This clonotype was observed a handful of times. A much larger clone differs from this one at a single base, so this may be a read error. This chain links TRBV2 with TRBJ2-2, with a possible D match to TRBD1 (8 bases). The CDR3 runs to 15 residues. Germline V gene sequence: CDR1 SNHLY, CDR2 FYNNEI. The CDR3 nucleotides are TGTGCCAGCAGCGGACAGGGAGGGAACACCGGGGAGCTGCTTTTT. Amino acids: CASSGQGGNTGELLF.

This clonotype was observed at least ten times. CDR3: CSASEAHRGLGQPQHF. CDR3 DNA sequence: TGCAGTGCCTCCGAAGCTCACAGGGGGTTGGGTCAGCCCCAGCATTTT. This chain connects TRBV20-1 to TRBJ1-5, with TRBD1 matching 8 bases. Germline assignment: CDR1 DFQATT and CDR2 SNEGSKA (reference sequence). The length of the CDR3 is 16 residues. The J segment lost 6 bases and the V segment lost 6 bases, leaving 16 bases of the junction unmatched.

Only a few counts were recorded for this clonotype. V gene TRBV18 combines with J gene TRBJ1-6; D is ambiguous. The CDR3 consists of 15 residues. The germline gives CDR1 KGHSH, CDR2 LQKENI. The V end lost 3 bases, the J end lost 6 bases, and 12 bases lay between the germline ends. CDR3 protein: CASSPLNRLNSPLHF. CDR3 nucleotide sequence: TGTGCCAGCTCACCCCTGAATCGCCTTAATTCACCCCTCCACTTT.

Many counts were recorded for this clonotype. The V call is TRBV12-3 or TRBV12-4, the J call TRBJ1-6, with 8 nucleotides matching TRBD1. The CDR3 runs to 14 residues. V dropped 1 base and J dropped 10; count of bases not matched to a gene: 3. CDR3 nucleotides: TGTGCCAGCAGTTTAGGGACAGGGCGATCACCCCTCCACTTT. This translates into CASSLGTGRSPLHF.

This clonotype was picked up many times. The chain employs TRBV7-9 and TRBJ1-2, with D uncertain. CDR1 and CDR2 from the germline V gene are SEHNR and FQNEAQ (reference sequence). The V end lost 6 bases, the J end lost 3 bases, and 14 bases lay between the germline ends. CDR3 length: 14 residues. The CDR3 loop is CASSTLGSYYGYTF. CDR3 bases: TGTGCCAGCAGTACTTTGGGGTCTTACTATGGCTACACCTTC.

This clonotype was recorded many times. The V and J genes are TRBV5-1 and TRBJ1-2; D might be TRBD1 (5 bases). V lost 0 bases, J lost 5 bases, and 11 bases lay in between. Germline V lookup: CDR1 SGHRS, CDR2 YFSETQ. This CDR3 is built from 14 residues. Written as DNA, the CDR3 is TGCGCCAGCAGCTTGGCCGGGACCGGGTATGGCTACACCTTC. Translated, it gives CASSLAGTGYGYTF.

This clonotype has more than one count but fewer than ten. The V and J genes are TRBV11-1 and TRBJ1-5; 11 positions agree with TRBD1. The J call is doubtful: the DNA matches TRBJ2-3 better. CDR3 length: 16 residues. CDR1 is SGHAT, CDR2 FQDESV, per germline (reference sequence). CDR3 nucleotides: TGTGCCAGCAGCTACTCCGGGACAGGGGGTAATCAGCCCCAGTATTTT. Residues: CASSYSGTGGNQPQYF.

This clonotype was counted at least ten times. This chain uses TRBV7-2 with TRBJ1-1; D remains unclear. CDR3 length: 9 residues. Looked up from germline, CDR1 is SGHTA and CDR2 is FQGNSA. Trimming stripped 10 bases from V and 4 bases from J, with 4 bases between. The CDR3 nucleotides are TGTGCCATAGCCACTGAAGCTTTCTTT. Translated, it gives CAIATEAFF.

The rearrangement joins TRBV9 to TRBJ2-5; 10 bases match TRBD2. This CDR3 contains 19 residues. Germline CDR1 and CDR2: SGDLS and YYNGEE. The V gene end was trimmed by 0 bases and the J gene end by 3 bases; junction bases not matched to a gene: 14. The CDR3 loop reads CASSVGPHLLAGGEETQYF. CDR3 bases: TGTGCCAGCAGCGTAGGTCCCCATCTGTTAGCGGGGGGCGAAGAGACCCAGTACTTC.

Comments on this clonotype: At one end, the junction sequence differs from germline, possibly due to a read error. The J gene is TRBJ1-5, the V gene TRBV28; the match to TRBD1 covers 8 bases. The CDR3 runs 15 residues. Germline V gene data show CDR1 as MDHEN and CDR2 as SYDVKM. CDR3 in DNA: TGTGCCAGCAGTTTATCCTTGGGGCAGGGGGCCGAGGCGGATTTT. Translated: CASSLSLGQGAEADF.

This clonotype turned up a few times. This sequence joins TRBV7-8 and TRBJ2-6, with D possibly matching TRBD2 (6 bases). V was pared by 0 bases and J by 0 bases, with 15 bases between. The CDR3 has 19 residues. The germline gives CDR1 SGHVS, CDR2 FQNEAQ. The CDR3 bases are TGTGCCAGCAGCTTAGCGCGTCCCCGTAGCGGCTCTGGGGCCAACGTCCTGACTTTC. Translated, it gives CASSLARPRSGSGANVLTF.

This clonotype was counted at least ten times. The chain couples TRBV2 to TRBJ1-4, with unresolved D. The CDR3 runs 16 residues. Deletions cut 2 bases from V and 3 bases from J, with 13 bases between. Per the germline V gene, CDR1 is SNHLY and CDR2 is FYNNEI. This chain's CDR3 is CASSEYGTDPNEKLFF. The CDR3 DNA sequence: TGTGCCAGCAGTGAATATGGCACAGATCCTAATGAAAAACTGTTTTTT.

This clonotype was observed at least ten times. J is TRBJ1-5 and V is TRBV28, with a weak D call TRBD1 (6 bases). Germline-derived CDR1 and CDR2 are MDHEN and SYDVKM. The V end was cut by 7 bases, the J end by 4 bases, with 8 bases between. The CDR3 is 12 amino acids. DNA of the CDR3: TGTGCCAGCACTCAGGGGAATCAGCCCCAGCATTTT. Residues: CASTQGNQPQHF.

Many counts were recorded for this clonotype. This chain links TRBV28 with TRBJ1-1, with a possible D match to TRBD1 (6 bases). The ends were cut back, 9 bases at V and 5 bases at J, with 16 bases in the middle. Germline V lookup: CDR1 MDHEN, CDR2 SYDVKM. This CDR3 is 13 amino acids long. CDR3 in DNA: TGTGCCAGTCTATCAGGGGTGACAACTGAAGCTTTCTTT. This sequence encodes CASLSGVTTEAFF.

This clonotype has more than one count but fewer than ten. The V call is TRBV30, the J call TRBJ1-5; 8 nucleotides line up with TRBD1. Germline CDR1 GTSNPN, CDR2 SVGIG (reference sequence). V shed 0 bases, J shed 1 base, and the junction held 2 bases outside the gene matches. The CDR3 spans 15 residues. The DNA of the CDR3 is TGTGCCTGGAGTGTCCGACAGGGGAGCAATCAGCCCCAGCATTTT. This codes for CAWSVRQGSNQPQHF.

The table lists this clonotype with a few counts. The chain carries TRBV5-6 and TRBJ1-2, with TRBD1 matching 8 bases. Germline CDR1 is SGHDT and CDR2 is YYEEEE. V gave up 2 bases and J gave up 2 bases; unmatched junction bases: 14. The CDR3 covers 18 residues. The CDR3 region has the DNA TGTGCCAGCAGCTTAAATGCAGCGGCAGGGGGCCGAAACTATGGCTACACCTTC. Its translation: CASSLNAAAGGRNYGYTF.

The DNA of the CDR3 is TGTGCCAGCAGTTTATTGGGCGGCCCAACGACTCCATACGAGCAGTACTTC. Amino acid sequence: CASSLLGGPTTPYEQYF. The chain has TRBV28 and TRBJ2-7, with D uncertain. V was shortened by 1 base and J by 4 bases, with 20 bases between the two germline ends. CDR1 is MDHEN, CDR2 SYDVKM, per germline. The CDR3 has 17 residues.

This chain joins TRBV27 and TRBJ2-7, with TRBD2 identical over 9 bases. This CDR3 spans 14 amino acids. Germline V gene lookup returns CDR1 MNHEY and CDR2 SMNVEV (reference sequence). V dropped 8 bases and J dropped 2; count of bases not matched to a gene: 7. In nucleotides, the CDR3 is TGTGCCAGCCGGTTGCGGGGGGGAACCTACGAGCAGTACTTC. Its protein is CASRLRGGTYEQYF.

The chain links TRBV29-1 to TRBJ2-2; D is undetermined. V gave up 6 bases and J gave up 4 bases, with 15 bases separating them. CDR1 and CDR2 (germline): SQVTM, ANQGSEA. This CDR3 spans 14 amino acids. CDR3 bases: TGCAGCGTCCACGCCGGCAGCACCACCGGGGAGCTGTTTTTT. It yields the protein CSVHAGSTTGELFF.

The chain links TRBV20-1 to TRBJ2-1; 12 nucleotides line up with TRBD2. Germline-derived CDR1 and CDR2 are DFQATT and SNEGSKA (reference sequence). This CDR3 comprises 15 residues. Trimming removed 1 base from V and 7 bases from J; junction bases left unmatched: 5. The CDR3 DNA reads as TGCAGTGCTAGAGCGTCTAGCGGGGGGGATAATGAGCAGTTCTTC. Protein sequence: CSARASSGGDNEQFF.

V is TRBV18 and J is TRBJ2-2; TRBD1 matches at 9 bases. The trim removed 5 bases at V and 7 bases at J, leaving 11 bases unmatched. Germline V gene lookup returns CDR1 KGHSH and CDR2 LQKENI. The CDR3 is made up of 16 amino acids. The CDR3 protein is CASSTRTGDGRGELFF. The CDR3 coding sequence is TGTGCCAGCTCAACACGGACAGGGGACGGGCGCGGGGAGCTGTTTTTT.

There are many counts of this clonotype. The J gene is TRBJ2-1, the V gene TRBV12-3 or TRBV12-4; TRBD2 matches at 9 bases. V gave up 4 bases and J gave up 6 bases; unmatched junction bases: 7. This CDR3 is built from 15 residues. CDR3 nucleotide sequence: TGTGCCAGCAGTTACTGGTCTAGCGGGGTCAATGAGCAGTTCTTC. As protein: CASSYWSSGVNEQFF.

This clonotype was picked up many times. The V and J genes are TRBV12-5 and TRBJ2-6, with 8 nucleotides matching TRBD1. Germline CDR1 and CDR2: LGHNT and FRNRAP. J lost 0 bases, V lost 6 bases, and 7 bases had no gene match. The CDR3 sequence is 17 residues long. Written as DNA, the CDR3 is TGTGCTAGTGGCCGGGACAGGAGCTTCTCTGGGGCCAACGTCCTGACTTTC. As protein: CASGRDRSFSGANVLTF.

The gene calls are TRBV12-3 or TRBV12-4 and TRBJ1-4; D unclear. CDR3 size: 12 residues. Trimming cost V 3 bases and J 5 bases, with 4 bases left between them. CDR3 amino acids: CASSFENEKLFF. In DNA form, the CDR3 reads TGTGCCAGCAGTTTCGAGAATGAAAAACTGTTTTTT.